Following are 14 T cell receptor beta chains from one sample sequenced in a study of shared clonotypes between healthy human individuals. Here immunoSEQ multiplex PCR was the method, and the copy in TCRdb shows in-frame clones only, minus some. This sample yields about 510,000 clones, of which approximately 95% are seen a single time; about 0.064% belongs to the top ten. The sample consisted of naive CD4+ T cells sorted from blood. Noted subset: CD45RA+ positively selected. The receptors here all came from a woman in her 30s in good health.

The V and J genes are TRBV30 and TRBJ2-1; 8 nucleotides line up with TRBD1. V shed 0 bases, J shed 2 bases, and the junction held 6 bases outside the gene matches. The CDR3 consists of 16 residues. The germline gives CDR1 GTSNPN, CDR2 SVGIG (reference sequence). CDR3 loop: CAWSVRGQGAYNEQFF. The CDR3 DNA is TGTGCCTGGAGTGTACGAGGACAGGGTGCCTACAATGAGCAGTTCTTC.

This clone was detected only once. This chain joins TRBV7-9 and TRBJ1-1; D may be TRBD1 (5 bases). Germline CDR1 reads SEHNR; CDR2 reads FQNEAQ (reference sequence). The CDR3 runs 15 residues. V lost 5 bases and J 1 base, leaving 14 bases between the germline ends. CDR3 nucleotide sequence: TGTGCCAGCAGCCAATCGACAGTAAGGAACACTGAAGCTTTCTTT. Translation gives CASSQSTVRNTEAFF.

CDR3: CASSLTHGQGASYNSPLHF. CDR3 sequence (DNA): TGTGCCAGCAGTTTAACCCATGGACAGGGGGCATCCTATAATTCACCCCTCCACTTT. J is TRBJ1-6 and V is TRBV28; the match to TRBD1 covers 11 bases. CDR1 is MDHEN, CDR2 SYDVKM, per germline. There are 19 residues in the CDR3. J was trimmed by 1 base and V by 2 bases; bases with no gene match: 7.

The CDR3 sequence: CASRDFTLGYEQYF. Here the CDR3 DNA reads TGTGCCAGCAGGGACTTTACTCTGGGGTACGAGCAGTACTTC. The J gene is TRBJ2-7, the V gene TRBV6-1, with a tentative D call TRBD2 (5 bases). Germline V gene lookup returns CDR1 MNHNS and CDR2 SASEGT. The CDR3 spans 14 residues. V lost 6 bases, J lost 4 bases, and 16 bases lay in between.

The V call is TRBV5-1, the J call TRBJ2-7, with TRBD2 matching 10 bases. Germline V CDR1 and CDR2: SGHRS, YFSETQ. J lost 2 bases, V lost 2 bases, and 7 bases had no gene match. The CDR3 spans 16 residues. The CDR3 loop reads CASSFGLAGVPYEQYF. The CDR3 DNA sequence: TGCGCCAGCAGCTTTGGCCTAGCGGGAGTCCCCTACGAGCAGTACTTC.

V gene TRBV4-1 combines with J gene TRBJ2-1; 12 bases agree with TRBD2. There are 16 residues in the CDR3. The V and J ends lost 0 bases and 7 bases, in that order; junction bases with no gene match: 4. The V gene's germline CDR1 is MGHRA and CDR2 YSYEKL. CDR3 nucleotide sequence: TGCGCCAGCAGCCAAGAAAAGACTAGCGGGAGTAATGAGCAGTTCTTC. Translation: CASSQEKTSGSNEQFF.

CDR3 loop: CASSPEGASYEQYF. The CDR3 DNA follows: TGTGCCAGCAGTCCCGAAGGAGCCTCCTACGAGCAGTACTTC. The chain has TRBV25-1 and TRBJ2-7; D not certain. Germline loops: CDR1 MGHDK, CDR2 SYGVNS. CDR3 length equals 14 residues. V lost 5 bases to trimming and J lost 0 bases, with 11 bases between them.

The J gene is TRBJ2-3, the V gene TRBV7-2; possibly TRBD2 for D (5 bases). The V end was cut by 5 bases, the J end by 3 bases, with 12 bases between. The germline V gene has CDR1 SGHTA and CDR2 FQGNSA. The CDR3 has 14 residues. The CDR3 spells CASSVEAETDTQYF. The CDR3 coding sequence is TGTGCCAGCAGCGTGGAAGCGGAGACAGATACGCAGTATTTT.

The chain recombines TRBV7-2 with TRBJ2-7, with D possibly matching TRBD2 (6 bases). The germline gives CDR1 SGHTA, CDR2 FQGNSA. CDR3 length: 15 amino acids. The V gene lost 2 bases and the J gene lost 2 bases, with 13 bases spanning the gap. The CDR3 bases are TGTGCCAGCAGCTTACCGGGAGAGGTCCCCTACGAGCAGTACTTC. Translated: CASSLPGEVPYEQYF.

The V call is TRBV6-5, the J call TRBJ2-3, with D possibly TRBD2 on 6 matching bases. Trimming took 5 bases from V and 1 from J, leaving 13 bases between them. Germline-derived CDR1 and CDR2 are MNHEY and SVGAGI. This CDR3 has 15 amino acids. CDR3 nucleotides: TGTGCCAGCAGTGCTCTCTCGGGGGGCACAGATACGCAGTATTTT. Amino acid sequence: CASSALSGGTDTQYF.

This sequence joins TRBV18 and TRBJ1-2, with D tentatively TRBD1 (6 bases). The V end was cut by 4 bases, the J end by 4 bases, with 13 bases between. There are 14 residues in the CDR3. Germline V gene lookup returns CDR1 KGHSH and CDR2 LQKENI. CDR3 loop: CASSQGGLSYGYTF. DNA of the CDR3: TGTGCCAGCTCACAGGGGGGACTTTCCTATGGCTACACCTTC.

The rearrangement uses TRBV10-1 and TRBJ2-7; 13 nucleotides line up with TRBD2. Trimming at V came to 5 bases and at J to 6 bases, leaving 10 bases not matched to a gene. The germline V gene has CDR1 WNHNN and CDR2 SYGVQD (reference sequence). CDR3 size: 16 residues. DNA for the CDR3: TGCGCCAGCAGTCTACAACTAGCGGGAGGGCCCGGCGAGCAGTACTTC. Encoded protein: CASSLQLAGGPGEQYF.

This clone showed up just a few times. The sample carries other DNA sequences with the same CDR3. This rearrangement joins TRBV18 to TRBJ2-7; D is uncertain. CDR1 is KGHSH, CDR2 LQKENI, per germline. Between the trimmed V and J ends, which lost 6 bases and 0 bases, there was a span of 9 bases. The CDR3 has 13 amino acids. CDR3 in amino acids: CASSLRDSYEQYF. CDR3 nucleotides: TGTGCCAGCTCCCTAAGGGACTCCTACGAGCAGTACTTC.

Remarks on this clone: The same CDR3 arises from other DNA sequences in this sample as well. The chain joins TRBV6-5 to TRBJ1-3; no reliable D call. The ends were cut back, 0 bases at V and 0 bases at J, with 6 bases in the middle. The CDR3 sequence is 15 residues long. Germline V gene sequence: CDR1 MNHEY, CDR2 SVGAGI. The CDR3 nucleotides are TGTGCCAGCAGTTACTCGCGGGGCTCTGGAAACACCATATATTTT. Its translation is CASSYSRGSGNTIYF.